Below, 9 T cell receptor beta chains from the same sample are listed, as sequenced in a study of vaccination effects on CD4 cells after COVID-19. Expansion of antigen-specific CD4+ T cells with viral peptide pools was carried out by the ViraFEST assay before sequencing. Culturing for 10 to 11 days preceded CD4+ T cell isolation. Their antigens are not known. Clones were read by immunoSEQ multiplex PCR, and TCRdb kept only the in-frame ones, dropping some. This table has some 11,000 clones, less than 80% appearing once. The sequencing used CD4+ T cells from PBMCs cultured with HCoV-229E spike peptides, collected before COVID-19 vaccination. Receptors were obtained from a human donor who received a COVID-19 vaccine.

V is TRBV10-3 and J is TRBJ1-3; D might be TRBD1 (6 bases). The V gene's germline CDR1 is ENHRY and CDR2 SYGVKD. Trimming took 7 bases from V and 0 from J, leaving 13 bases between them. The CDR3 contains 15 residues. For the CDR3, the DNA is TGTGCCATCAAAAGCTCAGGGGACTCTGGAAACACCATATATTTT. Its translation: CAIKSSGDSGNTIYF.

The rearrangement links TRBV11-3 to TRBJ1-3, with D perhaps matching TRBD1 (6 bases). Germline V gives CDR1 SGHNT, CDR2 YENEEA. The CDR3 is 14 amino acids. The V end lost 5 bases, the J end lost 0 bases, and 8 bases lay between the germline ends. CDR3 amino acids: CASSRDNSGNTIYF. The CDR3, as DNA: TGTGCCAGCAGCCGGGACAACTCTGGAAACACCATATATTTT.

CDR3 protein: CASSEVGSWYF. CDR3 DNA sequence: TGTGCCAGCAGTGAGGTAGGATCTTGGTACTTC. V usage is TRBV6-1 and J usage is TRBJ2-7; no definite D call. The ends were cut back, 3 bases at V and 12 bases at J, with 12 bases in the middle. Germline values: CDR1 MNHNS, CDR2 SASEGT. The CDR3 consists of 11 residues.

This sequence joins TRBV19 and TRBJ1-1, with a possible D match to TRBD1 (5 bases). V gave up 6 bases and J gave up 1 base, with 9 bases separating them. Germline V gene sequence: CDR1 LNHDA, CDR2 SQIVND (reference sequence). There are 13 residues in the CDR3. CDR3 DNA sequence: TGTGCCAGTAGCCCAGGGACGAACACTGAAGCTTTCTTT. Amino acids: CASSPGTNTEAFF.

This chain uses TRBV6-4 with TRBJ2-3; TRBD2 agrees at 14 bases. Germline-derived CDR1 and CDR2 are MRHNA and SNTAGT. J lost 4 bases, V lost 4 bases, and 4 bases had no gene match. CDR3 length: 16 amino acids. CDR3 loop: CASSVGTSGSSDTQYF. In DNA, the CDR3 is TGTGCCAGCAGTGTAGGGACTAGCGGGAGTTCAGATACGCAGTATTTT.

The J gene is TRBJ1-1, the V gene TRBV6-5, with D perhaps matching TRBD1 (5 bases). Germline CDR1 and CDR2: MNHEY and SVGAGI. The CDR3 is 16 amino acids. V was cut by 0 bases and J by 4 bases, with 15 bases left in between. The CDR3: CASSYSIRAGGTEAFF. The CDR3 bases are TGTGCCAGCAGTTACTCTATAAGGGCCGGGGGCACTGAAGCTTTCTTT.

The V call is TRBV4-1, the J call TRBJ1-5; D may be TRBD1 (5 bases). Trimming left V 0 bases short and J 1 base short, with 19 bases between. This CDR3 comprises 19 residues. Looked up from germline, CDR1 is MGHRA and CDR2 is YSYEKL. In nucleotides, the CDR3 is TGCGCCAGCAGCCAAGACGGGGGTGGGGGAGGGGCGAGCAATCAGCCCCAGCATTTT. Encoded protein: CASSQDGGGGGASNQPQHF.

V is TRBV18 and J is TRBJ1-1; D remains ambiguous. This CDR3 contains 14 residues. V was shortened by 3 bases and J by 7 bases, with 15 bases between the two germline ends. Germline values: CDR1 KGHSH, CDR2 LQKENI. For the CDR3, the DNA is TGTGCCAGCTCACCGTCACAGTTGTCCCTTGAAGCTTTCTTT. This sequence encodes CASSPSQLSLEAFF.

V usage is TRBV3-1 (or the pseudogene TRBV3-2) and J usage is TRBJ1-1, with D unclear. The V and J ends lost 1 base and 6 bases respectively, with 15 bases between them. Germline loops: CDR1 LGHDT, CDR2 YNNKEL (reference sequence). The CDR3 sequence is 15 residues long. The chain's CDR3 is CASSQGSGGRAEAFF. CDR3 in DNA: TGTGCCAGCAGCCAAGGGTCAGGTGGAAGGGCTGAAGCTTTCTTT.